A selection of T cell receptor beta chains follows, all from one sample in a study of blood T cell repertoires in COVID-19. Using immunoSEQ multiplex PCR, the repertoire was profiled, and TCRdb retains in-frame clones only, with some absent. The sample records some 450,000 clones, roughly 89% being singletons. The sample consisted of peripheral blood. These receptors came from a man in his late teens or twenties with COVID-19, enrolled during active disease. Both conserved end residues are part of each CDR3. A clone size is listed for some rows: how often the clone was seen (once, few, many), or a class if it is expanded.

>.|TRBV10-3|TRBJ2-2
CAISDGGDTGELFF
>.|TRBV18|TRBJ1-1
CASSLGQGATEAFF
>.|TRBV6-5|TRBJ1-1
CASRSLRGLNTEAFF
>.|TRBV6-5|TRBJ2-7
CASSLGTGGEQYF
>.|TRBV7-3|TRBJ2-2
CASSLIGGRSTGELFF
>few|TRBV3-1/TRBV3-2|TRBJ2-1
CASSQGSLAQEQFF
>.|TRBV7-8|TRBJ2-2
CASSAGLAGGPAGELFF
>.|TRBV7-8|TRBJ2-7
CASSLALAGSYEQYF
>.|TRBV24-1|TRBJ2-2
CATSDSQGLGGELFF
>.|TRBV9|TRBJ2-3
CASSGSLSRTDTQYF
>.|TRBV12-3/TRBV12-4|TRBJ1-2
CASTYREAGGYTF
>.|TRBV10-2|TRBJ1-6
CASSDPANSPLHF
>.|TRBV30|TRBJ1-1
CAWSSLRHMNTEAFF
>.|TRBV7-9|TRBJ2-5
CASSLSLAGETQYF
>.|TRBV9|TRBJ2-3
CASSVGGSLDTQYF
>.|TRBV6-6|TRBJ1-5
CASSYHGRGDQPQHF
>.|TRBV15|TRBJ1-3
CATSRGIETGNTIYF
>.|TRBV2|TRBJ1-5
CASSEGTGLNQPQHF
>.|TRBV19|TRBJ2-1
CASSMDRVNEQFF
>many|TRBV7-9|TRBJ1-6
CASSSVTGQGGSPLHF
>.|TRBV27|TRBJ2-7
CASSLSDTYEQYF
>.|TRBV19|TRBJ1-4
CASSLGTGDGGKLFF
>once|TRBV2|TRBJ1-6
CASSEVGTENSPLHF
>.|TRBV4-1|TRBJ2-2
CASSQERGRGNTGELFF
>.|TRBV19|TRBJ2-1
CASSMYSGAGDNEQFF
>.|TRBV6-5|TRBJ2-7
CASSPPGQGHREQYF
>.|TRBV5-4|TRBJ2-2
CASSLVRSPNTGELFF
>.|TRBV5-1|TRBJ2-1
CASSRDGTGYQFF
>.|TRBV1|TRBJ2-1
CTSSQIISRYTYNEQFF
>.|TRBV30|TRBJ2-5
CAWETGGLETQYF
>once|TRBV19|TRBJ1-5
CASSVAGTENQPQHF
>.|TRBV2|TRBJ2-7
CASSLAGAGYEQYF
>.|TRBV5-1|TRBJ2-1
CASSQERGYNEQFF
>.|TRBV5-6|TRBJ1-1
CASSSTPGLRNTEAFF
>.|TRBV7-9|TRBJ2-7
CASSLGGGSREQYF
>.|TRBV5-1|TRBJ2-7
CASSSGLASYEQYF
>once|TRBV6-5|TRBJ1-1
CASGQNTEAFF
>once|TRBV11-2|TRBJ2-1
CASSLAGTSGSSSYNEQFF
>.|TRBV18|TRBJ2-2
CASSQESTGELFF
>.|TRBV3-1/TRBV3-2|TRBJ2-7
CASSQVAGETEQYF
>.|TRBV29-1|TRBJ2-5
CSVLAGGGETQYF
>.|TRBV7-9|TRBJ2-7
CASSPSGQFIDEQYF
>.|TRBV12-3/TRBV12-4|TRBJ1-5
CASSARNQPQHF
>once|TRBV7-9|TRBJ2-7
CASRPDRGTYEQYF
>once|TRBV27|TRBJ2-3
CASSLYSGGNIDTQYF
>.|TRBV6-5|TRBJ1-1
CASSRTGGTEAFF